This TCR beta chain came from a study of T cells in Graves' hyperthyroidism and ophthalmopathy. Trimming cost V 7 bases and J 6 bases, with 15 bases left between them. CDR1 and CDR2 from the germline V gene are SNHLY and FYNNEI. This CDR3 is 14 amino acids long. General study results and limits: Stable hyperthyroidism was told apart from ophthalmopathy by a model built on 13 V-J features. Ophthalmopathy, as predicted by the model, came a median about seven months after the prediction.

For this clonotype: Antigen unknown.

From RNA transcripts, TCR beta CDR3 regions were amplified. HTBI primers were used for first-round RT-PCR of the TCR CDR3. A single record per CDR3 protein comes from TCRdb applying MiXCR to the multiplex PCR reads. The sample includes nearly 600,000 distinct CDR3 sequences, approximately 14% seen only once; the top ten take roughly 7%. Enrolled ophthalmopathy patients presented with a Clinical Activity Score of at least 3, a NOSPECS grade of at least 4, and disease duration under 3 months. This receptor was identified in a young woman with Graves' ophthalmopathy. This chain joins TRBV2 and TRBJ2-2; the D gene is possibly TRBD1 (7 bases). The sample was blood. The CDR3 DNA follows: TGTGCCAGCACCCAGGGGGGCGCCCCCGGGGAGCTGTTTTTT. This encodes CASTQGGAPGELFF.